This TCR beta chain was documented in a study of beta chain features in type 1 diabetes (dated 2018 in TCRdb). The study in broad terms: Patients and healthy donors did not differ in mean age, gender distribution, total cell number or subset yield. Across all samples, around 99 million sorted cells were examined, and cell number per subset correlated strongly with RNA yield. Regulatory and stem cell-like memory subsets were obtained from only 8 patients and about 8 healthy donors, while naive and central memory subsets were obtained from all 30 or so donors. In the study, recently diagnosed type 1 diabetes patients and matched healthy donors were compared on the TCRB repertoires of their sorted circulating CD4+ T cell subsets. Points the paper makes about the study in general: In all four CD4+ subsets, TCRB CDR3 length was moderately but significantly shorter in type 1 diabetes patients. Naive, central memory and regulatory TCRB repertoires appeared to be more alike among patients than among healthy donors. Because cDNA was sequenced instead of genomic DNA, activated cells with high expression could be over-represented, although the groups did not differ in activation or CD3 levels. Because the HLA sub-analyses included only small numbers of individuals, any influence of HLA type on TCRB rearrangement was left unresolved. At VDJ recombination sites, patients with type 1 diabetes made fewer insertions and deleted more nucleotides, a pattern implying thymic rearrangement abnormalities. PCR may preferentially amplify shorter templates, but because patient and control samples were amplified and corrected together, any resulting skew would affect both groups equally.

Concerning this clone itself: The antigen it recognizes is unknown. It has no much larger one-base neighbor in the sample; base qualities were not kept.

The germline V gene provides CDR1 KGHSH and CDR2 LQKENI. V has 5 bases trimmed and J has 6 bases trimmed; junction bases matching no gene number 9. The CDR3 starts with the cysteine, ends with the phenylalanine, and has 15 residues. The entry retains the CDR3 DNA only, 45 bases that are in frame from base 1. The entire amount of isolated RNA was reverse transcribed using the High Capacity cDNA Reverse Transcription Kit, so the sequenced TCRB transcripts were expressed ones. Deep immunoSEQ sequencing was performed on naive, central memory and regulatory T cell samples, with an average of about 3.57 million total reads per sample. Sorted cells were lysed in RLT buffer, and RNA was extracted using DNase-treated RNeasy Micro or Mini kits according to cell number. Each cell subset was processed separately to prevent cross-contamination, with patient and healthy donor samples processed together. Using the immunoSEQ multiplex PCR, TCRB sequences were amplified from cDNA into 87-bp fragments spanning the CDR3 region. Sequencing of the amplicons was performed on the Illumina HiSeq platform. The study's own analysis went as follows. Synthetic template baselines were used to correct PCR bias computationally, reads within Hamming distance 2 were collapsed, and singletons that could not be merged were discarded. By aligning reads against IMGT, V, D and J genes, CDR3 length, and insertions or deletions at six rearrangement sites were assigned. Within each subset, clonotype counts were normalized to sorted cell number, after which true diversity and Gini coefficients were computed with the tcR R package. The overlap coefficient, calculated on TCRB nucleotide sequences, was used to measure repertoire sharing. Sourced from immuneACCESS, this table was stored by TCRdb with only in-frame sequences that have V and J called. A share of the clones is absent; for the studies checked, an unresolved V gene accounts for under half, and the remainder has no known explanation. V and J calls plus clone size are reproduced from that table; the DNA served to infer D and trimming. A total of tens of thousands of clones appear in this sample, about 55% of them only once. Jointly, the top ten make up roughly 2.4% of the sample.

From each donor, a single peripheral blood sample of about 116 mL on average was drawn into heparinised tubes. Naive, central memory, regulatory and stem cell-like memory CD4+ T cells were sorted on a BD FACSAria II using a panel including CD45RO, CCR7, CD25, CD127, CD95 and CD27. Purity was above 98% for every sorted population. PBMCs were isolated right away by Lymphoprep density gradient centrifugation and were stained directly, without culture. So that batch effects would be minimized, each experiment stained and sorted samples in pairs, pairing one healthy donor with one patient. Sequenced material: Tregs from blood. Read against the paper, the sample's cell subset or site label means: regulatory CD4+ T cells. The receptor's source is a young woman in good health. The chain is assembled from TRBV18 and TRBJ1-2; the junction holds 10 bases that match TRBD1. The CDR3 here reads CASSTNPTGGHGYTF. In nucleotides, the sequence is TGTGCCAGCTCAACAAACCCGACAGGGGGCCATGGCTACACCTTC.